These 21 T cell receptor beta chains were all obtained from the same sample, sequenced in a study of blood T cell repertoires in COVID-19. The method was immunoSEQ multiplex PCR; TCRdb's version includes in-frame clones alone and lacks a portion of them. This sample has 150,000 to 200,000 clones, with more than 80% found just once. Sequenced input: peripheral blood. The source of these receptors is a woman aged 55-69 years with acute or convalescent COVID-19.

The chain carries TRBV7-6 and TRBJ1-1; no clear D gene. The CDR3 has 14 amino acids. V was pared by 7 bases and J by 0 bases, with 12 bases between. Germline CDR1 and CDR2: SGHVS and FNYEAQ. CDR3 loop: CASTLTLMNTEAFF. The CDR3 DNA is TGTGCCAGCACCTTGACACTCATGAACACTGAAGCTTTCTTT.

The chain joins TRBV25-1 to TRBJ2-1; TRBD1 matches 9 bases. The CDR3 is made up of 16 amino acids. CDR1 is MGHDK and CDR2 is SYGVNS in the germline V gene. Trimming took 1 base from V and 6 from J; bases not matched to a gene: 7. CDR3 protein: CASSELVQGAVNEQFF. The CDR3 nucleotides read TGTGCCAGCAGTGAATTGGTACAGGGGGCTGTCAATGAGCAGTTCTTC. Full variable domain (missing parts from reference TRBV25-1 and TRBJ2-1): EADIYQTPRYLVIGTGKKITLECSQTMGHDKMYWYQQDPGMELHLIHYSYGVNSTEKGDLSSESTVSRIRTEHFPLTLESARPSHTSQYLCASSELVQGAVNEQFFGPGTRLTVL.

The chain recombines TRBV7-3 with TRBJ2-7; D is possibly TRBD1 (5 bases). Trimming took off 5 bases at V and 1 base at J, with 12 bases between the two ends. Germline values: CDR1 SGHTA, CDR2 FQGTGA. This CDR3 comprises 14 residues. This CDR3 reads CASSPDPGSYEQYF. The CDR3 region has the DNA TGTGCCAGCAGCCCCGACCCAGGGTCCTACGAGCAGTACTTC.

This clone was found a few times. The V and J genes are TRBV5-8 and TRBJ1-1, with 9 bases fitting TRBD1. The CDR3 is made up of 14 amino acids. Trimming at V came to 5 bases and at J to 4 bases, leaving 6 bases not matched to a gene. Germline assignment: CDR1 SGHTS and CDR2 YDEGEE. The CDR3 bases are TGTGCCAGCAGTCATGGGGACAGGGTCACTGAAGCTTTCTTT. Its protein product is CASSHGDRVTEAFF.

This clone was recorded a few times. The CDR3 region is CAISDREKNTEAFF. In DNA, the CDR3 is TGTGCCATCAGTGACCGGGAGAAGAACACTGAAGCTTTCTTT. The chain is built from TRBV10-3 and TRBJ1-1; D call uncertain. Between the trimmed V and J ends, which lost 3 bases and 1 base, there was a span of 9 bases. The CDR3 extends over 14 amino acids. CDR1 ENHRY and CDR2 SYGVKD come from the germline V gene.

The chain couples TRBV4-1 to TRBJ2-1; TRBD2 matches 8 bases. The V segment lost 0 bases and the J segment 6 bases; nucleotides outside the gene matches: 10. Germline V gene sequence: CDR1 MGHRA, CDR2 YSYEKL. The CDR3 consists of 17 residues. The CDR3 coding sequence is TGCGCCAGCAGCCAAGATCGGGTAGCGGGACCTTCCAATGAGCAGTTCTTC. Amino acid sequence: CASSQDRVAGPSNEQFF.

The chain recombines TRBV5-4 with TRBJ1-1, with a tentative D call TRBD1 (6 bases). Trimming took off 0 bases at V and 7 bases at J, with 13 bases between the two ends. Germline-derived CDR1 and CDR2 are SGHNT and YYREEE (reference sequence). CDR3 length equals 14 residues. The CDR3 nucleotides are TGTGCCAGCAGCTTGGTGGCAGGGGCTGGTGAAGCTTTCTTT. It is translated as CASSLVAGAGEAFF.

The count of this clone is one. The rearrangement links TRBV3-1 (or the pseudogene TRBV3-2) to TRBJ2-2, with 14 bases aligning to TRBD2. Germline CDR1 and CDR2: LGHDT and YNNKEL (reference sequence). This CDR3 is built from 16 residues. The V gene end was trimmed by 4 bases and the J gene end by 7 bases; junction bases not matched to a gene: 5. The CDR3 region is CASSLGLAGGYGELFF. CDR3 in DNA: TGTGCCAGCAGCCTCGGACTAGCGGGAGGATACGGGGAGCTGTTTTTT.

This rearrangement joins TRBV21-1 to TRBJ1-5. TRBV21-1 is noted as a pseudogene. This CDR3 is 15 amino acids long. CDR3 loop: CASSWQGRGNQPQHF. In DNA, the CDR3 is TGTGCCAGCAGTTGGCAGGGTCGGGGGAATCAGCCCCAGCATTTT.

The genes are TRBV28 and TRBJ2-1; TRBD2 matches 7 bases. J gave up 6 bases and V 4 bases, and 18 bases lay outside the gene matches. Germline assignment: CDR1 MDHEN and CDR2 SYDVKM. CDR3 length: 18 amino acids. CDR3 sequence (DNA): TGTGCCAGCAGTTCCCTCTTTTTCAAGCGGGAACGCCCCAATGAGCAGTTCTTC. Encoded protein: CASSSLFFKRERPNEQFF.

V is TRBV18 and J is TRBJ2-2, with TRBD2 as a possible D gene (6 bases). Trimming removed 3 bases at V and 0 bases at J, with 11 bases between. The CDR3 runs to 16 residues. Germline assignment: CDR1 KGHSH and CDR2 LQKENI. The CDR3 sequence is CASSPYGTSNTGELFF. Here the CDR3 DNA reads TGTGCCAGCTCACCCTACGGGACTTCGAACACCGGGGAGCTGTTTTTT. The full variable domain, in which reference TRBV18 and TRBJ2-2 provide the parts outside the CDR3, is NAGVMQNPRHLVRRRGQEARLRCSPMKGHSHVYWYRQLPEEGLKFMVYLQKENIIDESGMPKERFSAEFPKEGPSILRIQQVVRGDSAAYFCASSPYGTSNTGELFFGEGSRLTVL.

This sequence joins TRBV4-1 and TRBJ1-3; D is perhaps TRBD1 (6 bases). V lost 3 bases and J 4 bases, leaving 13 bases between the germline ends. CDR3 size: 15 residues. Germline values: CDR1 MGHRA, CDR2 YSYEKL. CDR3 in amino acids: CASSQAGASGNTIYF. The CDR3 coding sequence is TGCGCCAGCAGCCAGGCAGGGGCGTCGGGAAACACCATATATTTT.

The genes are TRBV11-3 and TRBJ2-1; no definite D call. V was trimmed by 2 bases and J by 0 bases, leaving 5 bases between them. Germline CDR1 and CDR2: SGHNT and YENEEA. The CDR3 has 14 amino acids. CDR3 in amino acids: CASSLRSSYNEQFF. For the CDR3, the DNA is TGTGCCAGCAGCTTACGGAGCTCCTACAATGAGCAGTTCTTC. Combining the CDR3 with reference TRBV11-3 and TRBJ2-1 gives the whole variable domain EAGVVQSPRYKIIEKKQPVAFWCNPISGHNTLYWYLQNLGQGPELLIRYENEEAVDDSQLPKDRFSAERLKGVDSTLKIQPAELGDSAVYLCASSLRSSYNEQFFGPGTRLTVL.

This clone turned up a few times. The chain couples TRBV4-1 to TRBJ2-1; TRBD2 agrees at 13 bases. The CDR3 runs 17 residues. From germline, CDR1 is MGHRA and CDR2 YSYEKL. Trimming took 4 bases from V and 12 from J; bases not matched to a gene: 15. The CDR3 sequence: CASSLTLGLAGRHGQFF. Written as DNA, the CDR3 is TGCGCCAGCAGCCTTACCCTGGGACTAGCGGGACGACACGGGCAGTTCTTC.

This clone was counted once. The rearrangement links TRBV6-4 to TRBJ1-2, with D possibly being TRBD1 (5 bases). The CDR3 totals 14 residues. The germline gives CDR1 MRHNA, CDR2 SNTAGT. V lost 4 bases, J lost 8 bases, and 17 bases lay in between. The CDR3 coding sequence is TGTGCCAGCAGTGCTTCAACCCAGGGAGGGGGCTACACCTTC. This gives the protein CASSASTQGGGYTF.

V usage is TRBV7-3 and J usage is TRBJ1-1; D remains ambiguous. With 4 bases removed from V and 3 bases from J, the gap between germline ends came to 9 bases. From germline, CDR1 is SGHTA and CDR2 FQGTGA. The length of the CDR3 is 13 residues. The CDR3 sequence is CASSSSVDTEAFF. CDR3 in DNA: TGTGCCAGCAGCTCGAGCGTGGACACTGAAGCTTTCTTT.

This clone was detected only once. Other DNA sequences in the sample encode the same CDR3. The chain couples TRBV27 to TRBJ1-5, with D unresolved. The length of the CDR3 is 12 residues. From germline, CDR1 is MNHEY and CDR2 SMNVEV (reference sequence). V lost 3 bases and J lost 4, with 4 bases in between. CDR3 protein: CASSFLNQPQHF. Written as DNA, the CDR3 is TGTGCCAGCAGTTTTCTTAATCAGCCCCAGCATTTT.

The chain recombines TRBV5-1 with TRBJ2-7, with D possibly being TRBD2 (6 bases). Trimming removed 0 bases at V and 4 bases at J, with 14 bases between. The CDR3 runs to 15 residues. The germline CDR1 and CDR2 sequences are SGHRS and YFSETQ. The DNA of the CDR3 is TGCGCCAGCAGCTTGGTCGGGGGAGCGCGGTACGAGCAGTACTTC. As protein: CASSLVGGARYEQYF.

This clone occurred once. The rearrangement uses TRBV7-2 and TRBJ2-5; D is uncertain. Between the trimmed V and J ends, which lost 1 base and 1 base, there was a span of 7 bases. CDR1 and CDR2 (germline): SGHTA, FQGNSA. This CDR3 is built from 14 residues. CDR3 amino acids: CASSLGRGQETQYF. The CDR3, as DNA: TGTGCCAGCAGCTTAGGGAGAGGCCAAGAGACCCAGTACTTC. The full variable domain, with the rest looked up from reference TRBV7-2 and TRBJ2-5, is GAGVSQSPSNKVTEKGKDVELRCDPISGHTALYWYRQSLGQGLEFLIYFQGNSAPDKSGLPSDRFSAERTGGSVSTLTIQRTQQEDSAVYLCASSLGRGQETQYFGPGTRLLVL.

J is TRBJ2-2 and V is TRBV6-6; 8 positions agree with TRBD2. Germline CDR1 MNHNY, CDR2 SVGAGI (reference sequence). Trimming took 6 bases from V and 7 from J; bases not matched to a gene: 4. The CDR3 has 13 amino acids. In DNA, the CDR3 is TGTGCCAGCAGCTTACGGGAGGGCGGGGAGCTGTTTTTT. It is translated as CASSLREGGELFF.

The chain combines TRBV11-2 with TRBJ1-1, with 11 nucleotides matching TRBD1. Germline-derived CDR1 and CDR2 are SGHAT and FQNNGV. The CDR3 has 18 residues. V trimming: 5 bases; J trimming: 0 bases; junction bases outside the gene matches: 11. The CDR3 is CASSPRTGGIGMNTEAFF. CDR3 DNA sequence: TGTGCCAGCAGCCCGCGGACAGGGGGCATTGGGATGAACACTGAAGCTTTCTTT.